A single sample is the source of the 5 T cell receptor beta chains below, sequenced in a study of T cells after yellow fever vaccination (dated by TCRdb to the late 2010s). Per the publication, the treatment or condition label means: live attenuated yellow fever vaccine strain. The library relied on 5' RACE. Instrument on record: Illumina HiSeq 2500. The raw public data were reprocessed by TCRdb itself: fastp quality trimming at Q25, MiXCR clonotype calling, in-frame beta chains only. Every CDR3 protein is listed once, alongside the most common genes and DNA of its rows. The sample data list under 300,000 distinct CDR3 sequences, and about 7% of these were observed just once. The leading ten clones occupy approximately 0.99% of the sample. The input for sequencing was CD4+ T cells sorted from PBMCs, taken on the day of the yellow fever booster vaccination. These receptors originate from a man aged 25 to 40 who received the YFV17D yellow fever vaccine.

This clonotype has at least ten counts. V and J are TRBV12-3 or TRBV12-4 and TRBJ2-1, with 16 nucleotides matching TRBD2. The J segment lost 10 bases and the V segment lost 4 bases, leaving 4 bases of the junction unmatched. This CDR3 is 15 amino acids long. Written as DNA, the CDR3 is TGTGCCAGCAGTTACGGGACTAGCGGGAGGGGAGAGCAGTTCTTC. Protein product: CASSYGTSGRGEQFF.

This clonotype was seen ten or more times. This chain links TRBV20-1 with TRBJ2-2; either TRBD1 or TRBD2 may supply D (5 bases each). Trimming took 1 base from V and 7 from J, leaving 7 bases between them. This CDR3 is 12 amino acids long. CDR1 is DFQATT, CDR2 SNEGSKA, per germline (reference sequence). Written as DNA, the CDR3 is TGCAGTGCTAGAGTGGGGGACGGGGAGCTGTTTTTT. Protein sequence: CSARVGDGELFF.

This clonotype was detected only a few times. V is TRBV7-9 and J is TRBJ2-1, with 7 bases matching TRBD2. With 1 base clipped from V and 8 bases from J, the junction kept 14 bases outside the gene matches. The CDR3 has 17 amino acids. Per the germline V gene, CDR1 is SEHNR and CDR2 is FQNEAQ (reference sequence). The CDR3 sequence: CASSLGRLGGRSDEQFF. Here the CDR3 DNA reads TGTGCCAGCAGCTTAGGGCGCCTCGGCGGGAGATCTGATGAGCAGTTCTTC.

This clonotype appeared many times. For the CDR3, the DNA is TGTGCCAGCAGCTTGGATATTCGCACTCATAAAATCGCCACCTACGAGCAGTACTTC. It is translated as CASSLDIRTHKIATYEQYF. The chain couples TRBV5-6 to TRBJ2-7, with D hard to call. This CDR3 is built from 19 residues. CDR1 and CDR2 from the germline V gene are SGHDT and YYEEEE. The ends were cut back, 0 bases at V and 2 bases at J, with 24 bases in the middle.

This clonotype was detected many times. The chain recombines TRBV15 with TRBJ2-7, with unresolved D. This CDR3 spans 16 amino acids. Trimming took 0 bases from V and 0 from J, leaving 12 bases between them. Germline assignment: CDR1 LNHNV and CDR2 YYDKDF (reference sequence). CDR3 region: CATSRDSLSRSYEQYF. For the CDR3, the DNA is TGTGCCACCAGCAGAGACTCGCTGAGCCGCTCCTACGAGCAGTACTTC. The whole variable domain, remainder taken from reference TRBV15 and TRBJ2-7, is DAMVIQNPRYQVTQFGKPVTLSCSQTLNHNVMYWYQQKSSQAPKLLFHYYDKDFNNEADTPDNFQSRRPNTSFCFLDIRSPGLGDTAMYLCATSRDSLSRSYEQYFGPGTRLTVT.